The 22 T cell receptor beta chains presented below share a single source sample, sequenced in a study of shared clonotypes between healthy human individuals. Using immunoSEQ multiplex PCR, the repertoire was profiled, and TCRdb retains in-frame clones only, with some absent. This table has approximately 400,000 clones, about 96% appearing once. The sequencing input was memory CD8+ T cells sorted from blood. As for subset: CD45RO+ cells pooled with CCR7-negative TemRA cells. These receptors were taken from a man aged 25 to 40 in good health.

This rearrangement joins TRBV27 to TRBJ1-2; a weak D match, TRBD1 (5 bases). Germline lookup yields CDR1 MNHEY and CDR2 SMNVEV (reference sequence). The CDR3 sequence is 15 residues long. Trimming pared 5 bases from V and 4 bases from J, leaving 17 bases between. In nucleotides, the CDR3 is TGTGCCAGCAGTCCGGGACTGCAGACCCTCTATGGCTACACCTTC. This sequence encodes CASSPGLQTLYGYTF.

This clone has just one count. The chain is built from TRBV7-3 and TRBJ2-5; 9 nucleotides agree with TRBD1. This CDR3 contains 15 residues. Germline V gene lookup returns CDR1 SGHTA and CDR2 FQGTGA. The ends lost 2 bases at V and 4 bases at J; junction bases unmatched: 5. CDR3 sequence: CASSLGQGRGETQYF. CDR3 sequence (DNA): TGTGCCAGCAGCTTAGGACAGGGGAGAGGAGAGACCCAGTACTTC.

The chain employs TRBV30 and TRBJ1-1, with TRBD1 matching over 8 bases. Germline loops: CDR1 GTSNPN, CDR2 SVGIG (reference sequence). The CDR3 is 12 residues long. J lost 8 bases, V lost 0 bases, and 2 bases had no gene match. CDR3: CAWSVRQGEAFF. CDR3 in DNA: TGTGCCTGGAGTGTACGACAGGGGGAAGCTTTCTTT.

Details on this clone: Other DNA sequences in this specimen translate into the identical CDR3. The chain couples TRBV20-1 to TRBJ1-1; D is undetermined. CDR3 size: 11 residues. Germline V CDR1 and CDR2: DFQATT, SNEGSKA (reference sequence). Trimming cost V 4 bases and J 4 bases, with 7 bases left between them. The CDR3 region is CSATPGTEAFF. CDR3 DNA sequence: TGCAGTGCTACACCCGGCACTGAAGCTTTCTTT.

The rearrangement joins TRBV28 to TRBJ2-5; 10 positions agree with TRBD1. Germline V gives CDR1 MDHEN, CDR2 SYDVKM. CDR3 length equals 13 residues. V shed 7 bases and J 8 bases; nucleotides not matched to a gene: 7. The CDR3 DNA follows: TGTGCCAGCAAGCAGACAGGGGGCGAAACCCAGTACTTC. This gives the protein CASKQTGGETQYF.

The V call is TRBV7-6, the J call TRBJ2-5; TRBD1 agrees at 7 bases. The germline gives CDR1 SGHVS, CDR2 FNYEAQ. The junction had 5 bases not matched to a gene; V was cut back by 6 bases and J by 1 base. The CDR3 runs 14 residues. CDR3 protein: CASRRRQGQETQYF. The CDR3 DNA sequence: TGTGCCAGCAGACGAAGACAGGGCCAAGAGACCCAGTACTTC.

The chain recombines TRBV9 with TRBJ2-2; tentatively, D is TRBD1 or TRBD2 (5 bases each). From germline, CDR1 is SGDLS and CDR2 YYNGEE. The CDR3 runs 16 residues. V was cut by 1 base and J by 6 bases, with 16 bases left in between. Here the CDR3 DNA reads TGTGCCAGCAGCGTAATGGGGACCCGCGTCTCCGGGGAGCTGTTTTTT. This translates into CASSVMGTRVSGELFF.

The chain has TRBV6-6 and TRBJ1-5; D is undetermined. Looked up from germline, CDR1 is MNHNY and CDR2 is SVGAGI (reference sequence). The CDR3 has 15 residues. V was cut by 0 bases and J by 6 bases, with 12 bases left in between. The CDR3 nucleotides are TGTGCCAGCAGTTACTCGAGCCCGGGAGGTCAGCCCCAGCATTTT. Its translation: CASSYSSPGGQPQHF.

The gene calls are TRBV6-5 and TRBJ2-1; no clear D gene. Germline lookup yields CDR1 MNHEY and CDR2 SVGAGI. Trimming pared 6 bases from V and 7 bases from J, leaving 19 bases between. This CDR3 is built from 15 residues. In DNA form, the CDR3 reads TGTGCCAGCAGCTACACTCTACCTGAACGTAATGAGCAGTTCTTC. This gives the protein CASSYTLPERNEQFF.

The chain carries TRBV5-4 and TRBJ2-7, with D possibly TRBD1 on 6 matching bases. CDR1 is SGHNT, CDR2 YYREEE, per germline (reference sequence). The CDR3 is made up of 15 amino acids. V lost 4 bases and J 4 bases, leaving 18 bases between the germline ends. CDR3 sequence reads: CASSKPTGMVYEQYF. CDR3 DNA: TGTGCCAGCAGCAAGCCCACAGGGATGGTGTACGAGCAGTACTTC.

This chain joins TRBV2 and TRBJ1-2; D is perhaps TRBD1 (5 bases). Germline-derived CDR1 and CDR2 are SNHLY and FYNNEI. Between the trimmed V and J ends, which lost 2 bases and 4 bases, there was a span of 8 bases. This CDR3 has 13 residues. The CDR3 is CASSERDLYGYTF. The CDR3, as DNA: TGTGCCAGCAGTGAAAGGGACCTCTATGGCTACACCTTC.

V usage is TRBV6-1 and J usage is TRBJ2-7; TRBD2 might be the D (5 bases). The V end was cut by 5 bases, the J end by 3 bases, with 11 bases between. The CDR3 sequence is 13 residues long. Germline V gene sequence: CDR1 MNHNS, CDR2 SASEGT. Here the CDR3 reads CASSSGLLYEQYF. CDR3 bases: TGTGCCAGCAGTTCTGGACTCCTCTACGAGCAGTACTTC.

The CDR3 loop reads CASSELLAGVSYEQYF. Here the CDR3 DNA reads TGTGCCAGCAGCGAACTACTAGCGGGAGTCTCCTACGAGCAGTACTTC. The chain links TRBV7-8 to TRBJ2-7; TRBD2 matches at 11 bases. CDR1 is SGHVS, CDR2 FQNEAQ, per germline. This CDR3 has 16 residues. The junction had 6 bases not matched to a gene; V was cut back by 5 bases and J by 0 bases.

The V call is TRBV2, the J call TRBJ1-2; a weak D match, TRBD1 (6 bases). V lost 3 bases to trimming and J lost 1 base, with 15 bases between them. Germline CDR1 SNHLY, CDR2 FYNNEI. CDR3 size: 16 residues. The CDR3 loop reads CASSDPRRTVNYGYTF. CDR3 coding DNA: TGTGCCAGCAGTGACCCCCGGCGGACAGTTAACTATGGCTACACCTTC.

J is TRBJ2-2 and V is TRBV7-9, with 8 bases fitting TRBD1. This CDR3 has 17 amino acids. The germline V gene encodes CDR1 SEHNR and CDR2 FQNEAQ (reference sequence). The junction had 11 bases not matched to a gene; V was cut back by 5 bases and J by 3 bases. The CDR3 DNA follows: TGTGCCAGCAGCCACGCCCCTCAGGGGGCGCACACCGGGGAGCTGTTTTTT. Protein product: CASSHAPQGAHTGELFF. The full variable domain, rest sourced from reference TRBV7-9 and TRBJ2-2, is DTGVSQNPRHKITKRGQNVTFRCDPISEHNRLYWYRQTLGQGPEFLTYFQNEAQLEKSRLLSDRFSAERPKGSFSTLEIQRTEQGDSAMYLCASSHAPQGAHTGELFFGEGSRLTVL.

The chain links TRBV7-2 to TRBJ1-5; 8 nucleotides match TRBD1. V shed 1 base, J shed 9 bases, and the junction held 11 bases outside the gene matches. CDR1 and CDR2 (germline): SGHTA, FQGNSA. The CDR3 extends over 16 amino acids. CDR3 bases: TGTGCCAGCAGCTTAGGGACAGGGTATTCGTATGGGCCCCAGCATTTT. Residues: CASSLGTGYSYGPQHF.

V and J are TRBV6-6 and TRBJ1-1; D uncertain. Looked up from germline, CDR1 is MNHNY and CDR2 is SVGAGI (reference sequence). CDR3 size: 14 residues. Trimming cost V 4 bases and J 3 bases, with 12 bases left between them. DNA of the CDR3: TGTGCCAGCAGTTGGGTAGGGAAGGACACTGAAGCTTTCTTT. Protein sequence: CASSWVGKDTEAFF.

The chain joins TRBV5-6 to TRBJ2-4, with a tentative D call TRBD2 (5 bases). Deletions cut 4 bases from V and 7 bases from J, with 18 bases between. The germline V gene encodes CDR1 SGHDT and CDR2 YYEEEE. The CDR3 has 15 residues. DNA of the CDR3: TGTGCCAGCAGCATCAAGCTAGCACCCATGAACATTCAGTACTTC. It specifies CASSIKLAPMNIQYF.

V gene TRBV5-1 combines with J gene TRBJ2-3; no clear D gene. The V end was cut by 4 bases, the J end by 2 bases, with 8 bases between. The CDR3 loop spans 13 amino acids. Germline V gives CDR1 SGHRS, CDR2 YFSETQ. The CDR3 DNA follows: TGCGCCAGCAGCCTCACCCCCACAGATACGCAGTATTTT. Protein: CASSLTPTDTQYF.

V and J are TRBV7-3 and TRBJ2-7, with 8 bases matching TRBD1. The CDR3 loop spans 14 amino acids. The germline V gene encodes CDR1 SGHTA and CDR2 FQGTGA. V lost 0 bases, J lost 6 bases, and 4 bases stayed unmatched. The CDR3, as DNA: TGTGCCAGCAGCTTAACTGGGGACAGGAGCGAGCAGTACTTC. Amino acid sequence: CASSLTGDRSEQYF. The variable domain in full, with the rest retrieved from reference TRBV7-3 and TRBJ2-7, is GAGVSQTPSNKVTEKGKYVELRCDPISGHTALYWYRQSLGQGPEFLIYFQGTGAADDSGLPNDRFFAVRPEGSVSTLKIQRTERGDSAVYLCASSLTGDRSEQYFGPGTRLTVT.

The rearrangement uses TRBV7-3 and TRBJ2-3, with D uncertain. The CDR3 is 10 residues long. Trimming took 5 bases from V and 13 from J, leaving 10 bases between them. Germline V lookup: CDR1 SGHTA, CDR2 FQGTGA. The CDR3 sequence: CASSKPLEYF. The CDR3 nucleotides read TGTGCCAGCAGCAAACCTTTGGAGTATTTT.

This clone was seen once. The chain joins TRBV9 to TRBJ2-3; maybe TRBD1 (5 bases). This CDR3 spans 13 amino acids. V was pared by 0 bases and J by 5 bases, with 7 bases between. Germline assignment: CDR1 SGDLS and CDR2 YYNGEE. CDR3 sequence: CASSVVQGDTQYF. In nucleotides, the CDR3 is TGTGCCAGCAGCGTAGTCCAGGGAGATACGCAGTATTTT.